Reported below is one TCR beta chain. The antigen remains undetermined. The data belong to a study of cytomegalovirus exposure and HLA in healthy donors. Per germline, CDR1 SGHNT and CDR2 YENEEA. Trimming took off 5 bases at V and 2 bases at J, with 16 bases between the two ends. The CDR3 sequence is 16 residues long. The PCR used 60 Vbeta and 13 Jbeta primers. The data were produced by immunoSEQ multiplex PCR, yet TCRdb's version contains in-frame clones alone and is incomplete. The table records 170,000 or so clones, 77% of them present only once. Overall study results and limits: Among donors in an Asian-associated ancestry cluster, a later analysis reportedly found fewer N-insertions than the roughly 700-donor mean. Rare TCR sequences predominated, though certain public TCRs were found in many donors.

The chain recombines TRBV11-3 with TRBJ2-1, with D perhaps matching TRBD1 (5 bases). The clonotype originates from a woman aged 30 to 39 in good health and CMV-seropositive. Sequencing used PBMCs. The CDR3: CASSLRSRQTYNEQFF. For the CDR3, the DNA is TGTGCCAGCAGCCTCCGCTCAAGACAGACCTACAATGAGCAGTTCTTC.